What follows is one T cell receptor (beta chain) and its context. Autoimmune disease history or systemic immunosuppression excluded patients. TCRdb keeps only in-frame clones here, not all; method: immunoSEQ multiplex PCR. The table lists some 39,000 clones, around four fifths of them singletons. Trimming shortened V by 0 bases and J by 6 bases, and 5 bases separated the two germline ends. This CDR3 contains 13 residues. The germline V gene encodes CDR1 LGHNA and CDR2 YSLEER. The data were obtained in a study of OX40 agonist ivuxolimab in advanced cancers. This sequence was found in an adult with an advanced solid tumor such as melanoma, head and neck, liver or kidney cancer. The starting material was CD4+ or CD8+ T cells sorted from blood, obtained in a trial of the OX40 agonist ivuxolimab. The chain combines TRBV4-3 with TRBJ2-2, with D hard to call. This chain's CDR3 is CASSQDSAGELFF. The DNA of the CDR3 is TGCGCCAGCAGCCAAGACTCCGCCGGGGAGCTGTTTTTT.